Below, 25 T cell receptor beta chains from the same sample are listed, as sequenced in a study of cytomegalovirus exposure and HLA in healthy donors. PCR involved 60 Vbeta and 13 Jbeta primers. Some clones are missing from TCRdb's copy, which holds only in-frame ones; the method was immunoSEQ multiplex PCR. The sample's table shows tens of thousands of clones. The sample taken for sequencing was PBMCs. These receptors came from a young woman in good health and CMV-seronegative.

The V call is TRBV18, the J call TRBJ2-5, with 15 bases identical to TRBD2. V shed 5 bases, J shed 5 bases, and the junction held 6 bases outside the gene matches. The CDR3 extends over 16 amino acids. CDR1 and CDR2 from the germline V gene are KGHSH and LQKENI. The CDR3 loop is CASSSGLAGGQETQYF. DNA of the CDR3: TGTGCCAGCTCATCCGGACTAGCGGGGGGGCAGGAGACCCAGTACTTC.

The CDR3 sequence is CASSPNVNPYNEQFF. The CDR3, as DNA: TGTGCCAGCTCACCAAATGTAAATCCCTACAATGAGCAGTTCTTC. V is TRBV18 and J is TRBJ2-1; D remains ambiguous. Trimming pared 2 bases from V and 2 bases from J, leaving 10 bases between. CDR1 KGHSH and CDR2 LQKENI come from the germline V gene. CDR3 length: 15 residues.

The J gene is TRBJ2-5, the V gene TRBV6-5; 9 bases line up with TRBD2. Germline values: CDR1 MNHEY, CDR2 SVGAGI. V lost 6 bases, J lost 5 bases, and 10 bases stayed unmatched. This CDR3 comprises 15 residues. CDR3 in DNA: TGTGCCAGCAGCCCCCCTCTAGCGGGAATGGAGACCCAGTACTTC. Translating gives CASSPPLAGMETQYF.

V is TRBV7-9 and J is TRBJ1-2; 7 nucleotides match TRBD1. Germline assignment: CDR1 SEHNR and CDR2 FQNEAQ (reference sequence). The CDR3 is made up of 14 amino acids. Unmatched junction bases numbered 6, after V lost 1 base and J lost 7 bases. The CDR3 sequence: CASSLERGRGGYTF. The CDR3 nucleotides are TGTGCCAGCAGCTTAGAAAGGGGGCGAGGTGGCTACACCTTC.

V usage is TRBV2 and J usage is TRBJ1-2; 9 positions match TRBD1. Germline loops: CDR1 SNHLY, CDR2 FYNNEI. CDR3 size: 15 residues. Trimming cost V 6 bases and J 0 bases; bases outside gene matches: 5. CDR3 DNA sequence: TGTGCCAGCAGCCCCGACAGGGGGGCTAACTATGGCTACACCTTC. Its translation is CASSPDRGANYGYTF.

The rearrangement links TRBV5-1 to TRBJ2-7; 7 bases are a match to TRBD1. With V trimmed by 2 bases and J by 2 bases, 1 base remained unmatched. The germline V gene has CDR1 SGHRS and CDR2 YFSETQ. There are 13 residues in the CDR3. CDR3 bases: TGCGCCAGCAGCTTCGACAGGGCCTACGAGCAGTACTTC. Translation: CASSFDRAYEQYF.

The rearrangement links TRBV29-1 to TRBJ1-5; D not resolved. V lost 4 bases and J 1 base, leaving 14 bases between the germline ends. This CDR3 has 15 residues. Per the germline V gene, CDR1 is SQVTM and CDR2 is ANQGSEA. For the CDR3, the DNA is TGCAGCGTTGGTTCGGAGGGCAGCAGCAATCAGCCCCAGCATTTT. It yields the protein CSVGSEGSSNQPQHF.

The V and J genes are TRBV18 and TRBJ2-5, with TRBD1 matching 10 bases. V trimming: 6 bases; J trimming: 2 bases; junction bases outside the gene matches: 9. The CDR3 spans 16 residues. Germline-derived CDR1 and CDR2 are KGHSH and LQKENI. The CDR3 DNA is TGTGCCAGCTCCCTACTCCCGGGACAGGGGCAAGAGACCCAGTACTTC. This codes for CASSLLPGQGQETQYF. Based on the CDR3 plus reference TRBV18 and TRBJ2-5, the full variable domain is NAGVMQNPRHLVRRRGQEARLRCSPMKGHSHVYWYRQLPEEGLKFMVYLQKENIIDESGMPKERFSAEFPKEGPSILRIQQVVRGDSAAYFCASSLLPGQGQETQYFGPGTRLLVL.

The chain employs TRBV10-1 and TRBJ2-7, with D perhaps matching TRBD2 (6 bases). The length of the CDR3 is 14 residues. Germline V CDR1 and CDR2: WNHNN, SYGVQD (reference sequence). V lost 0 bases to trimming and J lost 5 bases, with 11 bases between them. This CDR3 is CASSESEGRNEQYF. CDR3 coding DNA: TGCGCCAGCAGTGAGTCGGAGGGAAGGAACGAGCAGTACTTC.

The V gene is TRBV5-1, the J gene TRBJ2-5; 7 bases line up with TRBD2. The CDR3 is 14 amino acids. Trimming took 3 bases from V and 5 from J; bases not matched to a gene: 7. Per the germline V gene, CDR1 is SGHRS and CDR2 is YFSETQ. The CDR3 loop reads CASSSPTSVETQYF. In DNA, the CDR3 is TGCGCCAGCAGCTCCCCTACTAGCGTGGAGACCCAGTACTTC.

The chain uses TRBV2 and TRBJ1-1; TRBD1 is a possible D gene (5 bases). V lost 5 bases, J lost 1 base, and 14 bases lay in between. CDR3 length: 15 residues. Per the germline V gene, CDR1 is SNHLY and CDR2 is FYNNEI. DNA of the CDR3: TGTGCCAGCAGTTTCGCAGACAGCCCGAACACTGAAGCTTTCTTT. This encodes CASSFADSPNTEAFF.

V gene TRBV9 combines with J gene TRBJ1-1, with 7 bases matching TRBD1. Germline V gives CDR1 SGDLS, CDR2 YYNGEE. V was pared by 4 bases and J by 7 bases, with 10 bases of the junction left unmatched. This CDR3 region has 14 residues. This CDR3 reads CASSNQDRRYEAFF. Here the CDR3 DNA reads TGTGCCAGCAGCAACCAGGACAGGCGGTATGAAGCTTTCTTT. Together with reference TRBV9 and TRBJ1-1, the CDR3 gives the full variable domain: DSGVTQTPKHLITATGQRVTLRCSPRSGDLSVYWYQQSLDQGLQFLIQYYNGEERAKGNILERFSAQQFPDLHSELNLSSLELGDSALYFCASSNQDRRYEAFFGQGTRLTVV.

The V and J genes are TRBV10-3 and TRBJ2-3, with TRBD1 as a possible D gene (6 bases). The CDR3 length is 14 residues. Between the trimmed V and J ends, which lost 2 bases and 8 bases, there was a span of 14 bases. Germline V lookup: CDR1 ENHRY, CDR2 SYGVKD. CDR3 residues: CAISESYRVGTQYF. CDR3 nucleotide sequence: TGTGCCATCAGTGAGAGCTACAGGGTGGGTACGCAGTATTTT.

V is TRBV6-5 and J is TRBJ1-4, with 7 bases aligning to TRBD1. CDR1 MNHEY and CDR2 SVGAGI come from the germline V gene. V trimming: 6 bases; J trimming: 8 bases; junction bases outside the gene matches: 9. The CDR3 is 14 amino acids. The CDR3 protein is CASRPGGMKEKLFF. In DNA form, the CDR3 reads TGTGCCAGCAGGCCAGGGGGGATGAAGGAAAAACTGTTTTTT.

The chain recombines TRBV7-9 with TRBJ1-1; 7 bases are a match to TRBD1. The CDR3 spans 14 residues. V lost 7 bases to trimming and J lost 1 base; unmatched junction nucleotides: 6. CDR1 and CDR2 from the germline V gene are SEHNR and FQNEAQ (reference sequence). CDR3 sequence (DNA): TGTGCCAGCACCAGCCGGACAGGGAACACTGAAGCTTTCTTT. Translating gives CASTSRTGNTEAFF.

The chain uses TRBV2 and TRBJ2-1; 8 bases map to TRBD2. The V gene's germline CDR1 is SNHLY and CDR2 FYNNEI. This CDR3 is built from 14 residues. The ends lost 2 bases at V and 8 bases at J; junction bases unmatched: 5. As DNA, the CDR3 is TGTGCCAGCAGTGAACTAGCGGGCCGCGATGAGCAGTTCTTC. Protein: CASSELAGRDEQFF.

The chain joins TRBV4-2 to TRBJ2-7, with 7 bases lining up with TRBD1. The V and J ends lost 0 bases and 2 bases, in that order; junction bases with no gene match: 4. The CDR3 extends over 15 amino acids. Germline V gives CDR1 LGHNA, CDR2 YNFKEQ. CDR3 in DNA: TGTGCCAGCAGCCAAGAGCAGGGGGATGCCTACGAGCAGTACTTC. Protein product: CASSQEQGDAYEQYF.

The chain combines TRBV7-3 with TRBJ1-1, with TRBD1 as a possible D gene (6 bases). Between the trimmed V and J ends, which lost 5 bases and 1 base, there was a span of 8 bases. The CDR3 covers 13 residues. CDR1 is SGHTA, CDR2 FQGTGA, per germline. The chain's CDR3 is CASSRTANTEAFF. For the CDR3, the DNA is TGTGCCAGCAGCCGGACAGCGAACACTGAAGCTTTCTTT.

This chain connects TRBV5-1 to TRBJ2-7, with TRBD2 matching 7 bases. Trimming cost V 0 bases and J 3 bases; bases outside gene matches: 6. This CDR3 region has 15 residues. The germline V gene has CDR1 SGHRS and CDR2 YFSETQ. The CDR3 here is CASSLVGTINYEQYF. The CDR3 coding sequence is TGCGCCAGCAGCTTGGTTGGGACTATCAACTACGAGCAGTACTTC. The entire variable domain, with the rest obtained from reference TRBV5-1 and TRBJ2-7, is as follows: KAGVTQTPRYLIKTRGQQVTLSCSPISGHRSVSWYQQTPGQGLQFLFEYFSETQRNKGNFPGRFSGRQFSNSRSEMNVSTLELGDSALYLCASSLVGTINYEQYFGPGTRLTVT.

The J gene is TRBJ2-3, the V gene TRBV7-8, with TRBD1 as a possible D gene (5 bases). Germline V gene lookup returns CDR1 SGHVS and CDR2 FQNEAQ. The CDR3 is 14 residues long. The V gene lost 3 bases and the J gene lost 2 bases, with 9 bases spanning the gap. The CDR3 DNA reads TGTGCCAGCAGCTTTGGCAGGGTCACAGATACGCAGTATTTT. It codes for CASSFGRVTDTQYF.

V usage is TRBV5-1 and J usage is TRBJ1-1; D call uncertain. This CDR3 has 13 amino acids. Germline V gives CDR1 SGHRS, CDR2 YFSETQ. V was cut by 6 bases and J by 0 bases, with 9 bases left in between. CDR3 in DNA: TGCGCCAGCAACTCCGGGATGAACACTGAAGCTTTCTTT. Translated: CASNSGMNTEAFF.

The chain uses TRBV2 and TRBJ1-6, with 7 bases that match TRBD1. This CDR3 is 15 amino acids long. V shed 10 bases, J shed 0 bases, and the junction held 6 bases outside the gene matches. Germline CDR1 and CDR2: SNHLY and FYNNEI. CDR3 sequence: CATRDSSSYNSPLHF. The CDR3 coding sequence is TGTGCCACCCGGGACAGTAGCTCCTATAATTCACCCCTCCACTTT.

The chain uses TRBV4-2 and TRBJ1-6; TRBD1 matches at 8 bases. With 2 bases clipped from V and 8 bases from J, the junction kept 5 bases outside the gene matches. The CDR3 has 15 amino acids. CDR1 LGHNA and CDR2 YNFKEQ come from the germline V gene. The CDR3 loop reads CASSQSGTGHSPLHF. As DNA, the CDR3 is TGTGCCAGCAGCCAATCCGGGACAGGCCATTCACCCCTCCACTTT.

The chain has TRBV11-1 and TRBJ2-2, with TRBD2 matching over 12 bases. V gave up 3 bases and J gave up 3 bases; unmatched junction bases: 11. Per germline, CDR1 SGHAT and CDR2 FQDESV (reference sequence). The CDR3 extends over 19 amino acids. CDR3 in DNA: TGTGCCAGCAGCTTGGGGAGACTAGCGGGGGTACTAGACACCGGGGAGCTGTTTTTT. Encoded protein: CASSLGRLAGVLDTGELFF.

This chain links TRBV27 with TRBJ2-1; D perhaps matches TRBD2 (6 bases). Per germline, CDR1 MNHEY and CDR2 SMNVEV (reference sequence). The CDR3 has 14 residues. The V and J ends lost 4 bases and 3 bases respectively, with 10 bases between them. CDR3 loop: CASSSGGVYNEQFF. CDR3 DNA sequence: TGTGCCAGCAGTTCGGGCGGGGTCTACAATGAGCAGTTCTTC.